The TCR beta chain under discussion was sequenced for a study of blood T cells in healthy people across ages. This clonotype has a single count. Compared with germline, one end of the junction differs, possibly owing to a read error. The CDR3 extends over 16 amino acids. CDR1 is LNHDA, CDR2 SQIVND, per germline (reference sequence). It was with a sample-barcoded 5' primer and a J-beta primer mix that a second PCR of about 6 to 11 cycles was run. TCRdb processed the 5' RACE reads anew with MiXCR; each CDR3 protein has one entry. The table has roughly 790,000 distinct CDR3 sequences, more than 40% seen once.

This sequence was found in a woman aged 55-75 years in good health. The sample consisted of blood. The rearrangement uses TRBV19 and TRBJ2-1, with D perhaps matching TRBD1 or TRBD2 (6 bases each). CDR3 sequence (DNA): TGTGCCAGTAGTGTAGAAATTACTAGGGGGAGGAATGAGCAGTTCTTC. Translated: CASSVEITRGRNEQFF.